This TCR beta chain is drawn from a study of blood T cells in healthy people across ages. On the study more broadly: Through template switching, about one barcoded beta molecule was captured per two T cells, as measured in model experiments.

For the second PCR, which ran for about 7 to 11 cycles, a sample-barcoded 5' primer and a J-beta primer mix were used. A tag from a template-switch adaptor with 12 random nucleotides marked each cDNA molecule. TCRdb independently ran MiXCR on the 5' RACE reads; one entry per CDR3 protein. Here the sample spans approximately 900,000 distinct CDR3 sequences, 25% to 30% being singletons. Points from the study as a whole: Investigators viewed diversity estimates from one million T cells as underestimates, the study reported.

Investigators took about 9.4 milliliters of peripheral blood from every donor. Trimming cost V 6 bases and J 12 bases; bases outside gene matches: 22. This CDR3 contains 18 residues. Germline-derived CDR1 and CDR2 are MNHNS and SASEGT. This clonotype was observed a handful of times. Its specificity is unknown. The sample also formed part of further work on T cells of mothers and their children.

Sequenced sample: blood. The genes are TRBV6-1 and TRBJ2-1; the match to TRBD2 covers 11 bases. The sequence was collected from a woman in her thirties or forties in good health. CDR3 DNA sequence: TGTGCCAGCAGAAAAGCGGAGATAGCGGGGGGGCGGTTCGATGGGCAGTTCTTC. Protein product: CASRKAEIAGGRFDGQFF.